This entry lists 23 T cell receptor beta chains sequenced from one sample in a study of regulatory T cells in long-lasting Graves disease. With iRepertoire HTBI primers and Arm-PCR of CDR3 regions, TCR beta libraries were built. TCRdb ran MiXCR on the multiplex PCR reads and lists one entry per CDR3 protein. The profile shows 700,000 or so distinct CDR3 sequences, about 32% of them singletons. Time point described: persistent/refractory GD, antithyroid drugs over 5 years with positive TRAb. From PBMCs, RNA was extracted and then used to make the TCR library. The sequences come from peripheral blood mononuclear cells (PBMCs), collected when the disease was refractory, from a patient treated with antithyroid drugs. The receptor source for this set is a female donor with Graves disease.

The rearrangement joins TRBV7-9 to TRBJ2-7; D possibly corresponds to TRBD1 (5 bases). Trimming shortened V by 2 bases and J by 0 bases, and 17 bases separated the two germline ends. The V gene's germline CDR1 is SEHNR and CDR2 FQNEAQ (reference sequence). The CDR3 has 17 residues. The CDR3 region has the DNA TGTGCCAGCAGCTTATACTTTACGACAGCCTCCTCCTACGAGCAGTACTTC. Its protein is CASSLYFTTASSYEQYF.

This clonotype was counted a few times. The V gene is TRBV20-1, the J gene TRBJ1-5; 7 bases fit TRBD1. The germline V gene has CDR1 DFQATT and CDR2 SNEGSKA (reference sequence). The CDR3 contains 13 residues. The CDR3 DNA is TGCAGCGCCCAGACAGGGAGCAATCAGCCCCAGCATTTT. Translating gives CSAQTGSNQPQHF.

This chain links TRBV10-2 with TRBJ2-5; D is ambiguous. Trimming pared 10 bases from V and 0 bases from J, leaving 12 bases between. Germline-derived CDR1 and CDR2 are WSHSY and SAAADI. CDR3 length: 13 residues. The DNA of the CDR3 is TGCGCCATCGGCCTGGGGTACCAAGAGACCCAGTACTTC. This encodes CAIGLGYQETQYF.

The chain couples TRBV7-2 to TRBJ2-6; D may match TRBD1 or TRBD2 (6 bases each). The CDR3 consists of 15 residues. Between the trimmed V and J ends, which lost 8 bases and 0 bases, there was a span of 11 bases. Per the germline V gene, CDR1 is SGHTA and CDR2 is FQGNSA. DNA for the CDR3: TGTGCCAGCGGGGGGCTCCTCTCTGGGGCCAACGTCCTGACTTTC. Its protein is CASGGLLSGANVLTF.

V is TRBV11-2 and J is TRBJ2-7; 11 nucleotides agree with TRBD1. The ends lost 5 bases at V and 3 bases at J; junction bases unmatched: 6. The CDR3 has 15 residues. CDR1 SGHAT and CDR2 FQNNGV come from the germline V gene. The CDR3 protein is CASSRDRGYVYEQYF. The CDR3 bases are TGTGCCAGCAGCCGGGACAGGGGGTATGTCTACGAGCAGTACTTC.

The V and J genes are TRBV29-1 and TRBJ2-7, with D tentatively TRBD1 (6 bases). Trimming removed 6 bases at V and 3 bases at J, with 12 bases between. CDR1 is SQVTM, CDR2 ANQGSEA, per germline. CDR3 length equals 12 residues. The CDR3 DNA reads as TGCAGCGTATCGACAGGCAACTACGAGCAGTACTTC. Its translation: CSVSTGNYEQYF.

The rearrangement uses TRBV20-1 and TRBJ1-6, with 7 positions matching TRBD1. V was clipped by 5 bases and J by 5 bases; unmatched bases: 6. The CDR3 runs 14 residues. Germline assignment: CDR1 DFQATT and CDR2 SNEGSKA (reference sequence). The CDR3 DNA reads as TGCAGTGCTCGCGGGACAGCGGATAATTCACCCCTCCACTTT. The encoded protein is CSARGTADNSPLHF.

This chain joins TRBV5-1 and TRBJ2-2; a possible D gene is TRBD1 (7 bases). V lost 0 bases and J lost 5, with 14 bases in between. CDR1 and CDR2 from the germline V gene are SGHRS and YFSETQ. The CDR3 is 16 residues long. The CDR3 here is CASSLGGDRRTGELFF. The DNA for the CDR3 is TGCGCCAGCAGCTTGGGGGGGGACAGAAGGACCGGGGAGCTGTTTTTT. The whole variable domain, filled in from reference TRBV5-1 and TRBJ2-2, reads KAGVTQTPRYLIKTRGQQVTLSCSPISGHRSVSWYQQTPGQGLQFLFEYFSETQRNKGNFPGRFSGRQFSNSRSEMNVSTLELGDSALYLCASSLGGDRRTGELFFGEGSRLTVL.

In its sample, this clonotype was seen a few times. The chain employs TRBV20-1 and TRBJ1-6; TRBD1 matches at 8 bases. Germline loops: CDR1 DFQATT, CDR2 SNEGSKA (reference sequence). The CDR3 extends over 15 amino acids. The ends lost 1 base at V and 10 bases at J; junction bases unmatched: 9. Written as DNA, the CDR3 is TGCAGTGCTAGAGGTCAGGGGGCGTTTTGGTCACCCCTCCACTTT. Its protein is CSARGQGAFWSPLHF.

This clonotype was counted ten times or more. The chain joins TRBV28 to TRBJ1-1, with D uncertain. The V gene's germline CDR1 is MDHEN and CDR2 SYDVKM. The length of the CDR3 is 15 residues. V was trimmed by 6 bases and J by 0 bases, leaving 14 bases between them. CDR3 nucleotide sequence: TGTGCCAGCAGCCGCCGCACCCCATTGAACACTGAAGCTTTCTTT. This gives the protein CASSRRTPLNTEAFF. Based on the CDR3 plus reference TRBV28 and TRBJ1-1, the full variable domain is DVKVTQSSRYLVKRTGEKVFLECVQDMDHENMFWYRQDPGLGLRLIYFSYDVKMKEKGDIPEGYSVSREKKERFSLILESASTNQTSMYLCASSRRTPLNTEAFFGQGTRLTVV.

This clonotype was detected only a few times. V is TRBV15 and J is TRBJ1-1; no clear D. Per germline, CDR1 LNHNV and CDR2 YYDKDF (reference sequence). This CDR3 is built from 14 residues. Trimming left V 0 bases short and J 5 bases short, with 10 bases between. The CDR3 loop is CATSRDLQSTEAFF. The CDR3 DNA reads TGTGCCACCAGCAGAGATCTTCAGAGTACTGAAGCTTTCTTT.

This clonotype appeared many times. CDR3 sequence reads: CASSLGGDGEKLFF. DNA for the CDR3: TGTGCCAGCAGTTTAGGAGGGGACGGGGAAAAACTGTTTTTT. This chain links TRBV28 with TRBJ1-4; the D gene is possibly TRBD1 (5 bases). This CDR3 comprises 14 residues. V was pared by 2 bases and J by 8 bases, with 12 bases between. Germline V gene data show CDR1 as MDHEN and CDR2 as SYDVKM.

At least ten counts were recorded for this clonotype. The chain is built from TRBV11-2 and TRBJ1-2; D call uncertain. In germline, CDR1 is SGHAT, CDR2 FQNNGV. The CDR3 contains 12 residues. V gave up 1 base and J gave up 7 bases, with 7 bases separating them. CDR3 DNA: TGTGCCAGCAGCTTAGGCGGGAGTGGCTACACCTTC. The encoded protein is CASSLGGSGYTF.

The genes are TRBV20-1 and TRBJ2-7; 11 bases are a match to TRBD1. Germline V CDR1 and CDR2: DFQATT, SNEGSKA (reference sequence). This CDR3 region has 13 residues. Trimming took 6 bases from V and 7 from J; bases not matched to a gene: 8. The CDR3 nucleotides are TGCAGTGCCGTGGGGACAGGGGGGGATGAGCAGTACTTC. Translated: CSAVGTGGDEQYF.

The V gene is TRBV27, the J gene TRBJ1-6; D uncertain. This CDR3 is built from 14 residues. CDR1 MNHEY and CDR2 SMNVEV come from the germline V gene (reference sequence). The V end was cut by 4 bases, the J end by 5 bases, with 9 bases between. The CDR3 spells CASSSSADNSPLHF. CDR3 in DNA: TGTGCCAGCAGTTCTAGTGCGGATAATTCACCCCTCCACTTT.

This chain joins TRBV5-5 and TRBJ1-2; tentatively, D is TRBD1 (6 bases). Germline V gene lookup returns CDR1 SGHKS and CDR2 YYEKEE (reference sequence). V was pared by 2 bases and J by 7 bases, with 15 bases between. The CDR3 covers 14 residues. The CDR3 region is CASSLPGTSGGYTF. CDR3 bases: TGTGCCAGCAGCTTACCCGGGACATCAGGTGGCTACACCTTC.

To note about this clonotype: The junction and the germline gene differ at one end; a read error may be behind it. CDR3 protein: CASSLDRAKGQPPHF. Written as DNA, the CDR3 is TGCGCCAGCAGCTTGGACAGGGCGAAAGGTCAGCCCCCGCATTTT. V gene TRBV5-1 combines with J gene TRBJ1-5; perhaps TRBD1 as D (6 bases). CDR1 SGHRS and CDR2 YFSETQ come from the germline V gene. The CDR3 runs to 15 residues.

This clonotype occurred a few times. This chain links TRBV13 with TRBJ2-5; 9 bases agree with TRBD1. The CDR3 spans 16 residues. CDR1 is PRHDT and CDR2 is FYEKMQ in the germline V gene (reference sequence). The V gene end was trimmed by 5 bases and the J gene end by 6 bases; junction bases not matched to a gene: 13. CDR3 DNA: TGTGCCAGCAGCCGTATGGGACAGGGAGGAGGGAAGACCCAGTACTTC. This gives the protein CASSRMGQGGGKTQYF. The variable domain in full, completed from reference TRBV13 and TRBJ2-5, reads AAGVIQSPRHLIKEKRETATLKCYPIPRHDTVYWYQQGPGQDPQFLISFYEKMQSDKGSIPDRFSAQQFSDYHSELNMSSLELGDSALYFCASSRMGQGGGKTQYFGPGTRLLVL.

The chain joins TRBV10-3 to TRBJ1-5; TRBD1 agrees at 7 bases. Germline-derived CDR1 and CDR2 are ENHRY and SYGVKD. The CDR3 is 15 residues long. Germline trimming cut 1 base from V and 6 bases from J; bases unmatched to any gene: 6. The CDR3 nucleotides are TGTGCCATCAGTGAGTATGAGACAGGGTTTCAGCCCCAGCATTTT. This codes for CAISEYETGFQPQHF.

This chain joins TRBV5-1 and TRBJ1-4; TRBD1 matches at 12 bases. The length of the CDR3 is 13 residues. Unmatched junction bases numbered 7, after V lost 3 bases and J lost 16 bases. CDR1 is SGHRS and CDR2 is YFSETQ in the germline V gene. CDR3 amino acids: CASSWGTGGLQFF. CDR3 nucleotide sequence: TGCGCCAGCAGCTGGGGGACAGGGGGCCTTCAGTTTTTT.

Note on this clonotype: This may stem from a read error, because a much larger clone lies one nucleotide away. The chain links TRBV6-5 to TRBJ2-7; D unclear. The CDR3 runs to 11 residues. Per the germline V gene, CDR1 is MNHEY and CDR2 is SVGAGI. DNA of the CDR3: TGTGCCAACAGTTACTCCGACGAGCAGTACTTC. The encoded protein is CANSYSDEQYF.

A remark on this clonotype: A junction end diverges from the germline sequence, so it may reflect a read error. The chain carries TRBV13 and TRBJ2-6; 11 nucleotides line up with TRBD2. Germline lookup yields CDR1 PRHDT and CDR2 FYEKMQ (reference sequence). This CDR3 region has 17 residues. In DNA form, the CDR3 reads TGTGCCGGCAGCTCACTAGCGGGAGTGGGCGGGGCCAACGTCCTGACTTTC. Translated: CAGSSLAGVGGANVLTF.

This clonotype was seen only a few times. The chain has TRBV29-1 and TRBJ2-7, with D uncertain. Germline lookup yields CDR1 SQVTM and CDR2 ANQGSEA. V was pared by 7 bases and J by 0 bases, with 13 bases between. The CDR3 covers 13 residues. The CDR3 is CSGRAPFSYEQYF. In nucleotides, the CDR3 is TGCAGCGGCCGGGCCCCCTTCTCCTACGAGCAGTACTTC.